Below, one T cell receptor (beta chain) is given with its context. 13 Jbeta primers and 60 Vbeta primers were used for the PCR. Method: immunoSEQ multiplex PCR; TCRdb's copy keeps in-frame clones and lacks some. The sample lists 180,000 or so clones; 65% to 85% were seen once. This entry is derived from a study of cytomegalovirus exposure and HLA in healthy donors. The germline V gene encodes CDR1 MNHEY and CDR2 SVGAGI. Trimming removed 4 bases from V and 3 bases from J; junction bases left unmatched: 6. The CDR3 length is 14 residues. The TCR was taken from a boy younger than 10 in good health and CMV-seronegative. The source material was PBMCs. This rearrangement joins TRBV6-5 to TRBJ2-7; TRBD1 agrees at 7 bases. CDR3 in amino acids: CASSSGTASYEQYF. The DNA for the CDR3 is TGTGCCAGCAGTTCCGGGACAGCGAGCTACGAGCAGTACTTC.